This T cell receptor beta chain was documented in a study of shared clonotypes between healthy human individuals. Study-wide findings and caveats: Memory subsets generally showed smaller estimated richness than naive subsets did.

The germline V gene has CDR1 SGHRS and CDR2 YFSETQ. This CDR3 has 14 amino acids. Trimming shortened V by 4 bases and J by 2 bases, and 12 bases separated the two germline ends. Authors' analysis steps: ImmunoSEQ yielded junction-only sequences lacking quality scores, so filtering differed. This table comes from immunoSEQ multiplex PCR, and its TCRdb copy is limited to in-frame clones, with some not included. That table furnishes V, J and clone size, whereas the DNA furnished D and trimming. Of about 2 million clones in the sample, around 95% were seen once. As regards this clone: Antigen unknown.

The receptor was derived from a man younger than 30 in good health. The chain is built from TRBV5-1 and TRBJ1-2; perhaps TRBD1 as D (5 bases). The sequencing sample was made of naive CD4+ T cells sorted from blood. The subset: CD45RA+ positively selected. For the CDR3, the DNA is TGCGCCAGCAGCGGGGGACTTCTGAACTATGGCTACACCTTC. It specifies CASSGGLLNYGYTF.